These 12 T cell receptor beta chains were all obtained from the same sample, sequenced in a study of blood T cell repertoires in COVID-19. Only in-frame clones appear in the TCRdb table, and some are missing; sequencing was by immunoSEQ multiplex PCR. The table lists around 67,000 clones, around 91% of them singletons. Sequenced: peripheral blood. These TCRs come from a human donor in a cohort sampled during active COVID-19.

The rearrangement links TRBV5-5 to TRBJ1-2; D perhaps matches TRBD1 (6 bases). Germline V gives CDR1 SGHKS, CDR2 YYEKEE (reference sequence). Trimming removed 5 bases at V and 4 bases at J, with 21 bases between. The CDR3 is 16 residues long. This CDR3 reads CASSPDSVMRGYGYTF. For the CDR3, the DNA is TGTGCCAGCAGTCCGGACAGTGTTATGAGGGGCTATGGCTACACCTTC.

The chain uses TRBV28 and TRBJ2-7, with TRBD1 as a possible D gene (6 bases). CDR3 length: 16 residues. V lost 6 bases and J 4 bases, leaving 22 bases between the germline ends. CDR1 is MDHEN and CDR2 is SYDVKM in the germline V gene. Here the CDR3 reads CASRGDTDSSLYEQYF. CDR3 sequence (DNA): TGTGCCAGCAGGGGGGATACGGACAGTTCCCTTTACGAGCAGTACTTC.

J is TRBJ2-6 and V is TRBV9; possibly TRBD1 for D (5 bases). V lost 5 bases, J lost 2 bases, and 5 bases lay in between. The length of the CDR3 is 13 residues. Germline V gene sequence: CDR1 SGDLS, CDR2 YYNGEE. CDR3 amino acids: CASRGPGANVLTF. For the CDR3, the DNA is TGTGCCAGCAGGGGGCCTGGGGCCAACGTCCTGACTTTC.

The CDR3 nucleotides are TGTGCCAGCAGGGGAACTAGCGGGGGAGAGACCCAGTACTTC. As protein: CASRGTSGGETQYF. The chain combines TRBV21-1 with TRBJ2-5; the table's D call of TRBD2 was not tested on the DNA. TRBV21-1 is an annotated pseudogene. This CDR3 has 14 residues.

The rearrangement links TRBV28 to TRBJ2-7; 7 bases are a match to TRBD1. Germline CDR1 and CDR2: MDHEN and SYDVKM. This CDR3 is 14 amino acids long. Trimming at V came to 4 bases and at J to 3 bases, leaving 6 bases not matched to a gene. CDR3 coding DNA: TGTGCCAGCAGTTCAGACAGGGATAGCTACGAGCAGTACTTC. Protein sequence: CASSSDRDSYEQYF.

The gene calls are TRBV5-1 and TRBJ1-1; D unclear. Per germline, CDR1 SGHRS and CDR2 YFSETQ. The CDR3 length is 14 residues. V lost 2 bases and J 4 bases, leaving 12 bases between the germline ends. Here the CDR3 DNA reads TGCGCCAGCAGCTTTAACCTTCGGGGCACTGAAGCTTTCTTT. Amino acid sequence: CASSFNLRGTEAFF.

The chain links TRBV11-2 to TRBJ1-2; TRBD1 is a possible D gene (5 bases). This CDR3 spans 15 amino acids. Trimming removed 5 bases from V and 6 bases from J, with 19 bases in between. In germline, CDR1 is SGHAT, CDR2 FQNNGV. This chain's CDR3 is CASSTWGDAGNGYTF. Here the CDR3 DNA reads TGTGCCAGCAGCACCTGGGGGGACGCGGGTAATGGCTACACCTTC.

The CDR3 DNA sequence: TGTGCCAGCAGTCCCGGACAGCTCTATGGCTACACCTTC. Encoded protein: CASSPGQLYGYTF. The chain recombines TRBV27 with TRBJ1-2, with D possibly being TRBD1 (6 bases). The CDR3 consists of 13 residues. V lost 5 bases and J lost 4, with 11 bases in between. Germline V gene sequence: CDR1 MNHEY, CDR2 SMNVEV (reference sequence).

The V and J genes are TRBV6-6 and TRBJ1-1; D uncertain. CDR1 is MNHNY, CDR2 SVGAGI, per germline (reference sequence). The CDR3 runs to 12 residues. V was trimmed by 5 bases and J by 3 bases, leaving 7 bases between them. The CDR3 coding sequence is TGTGCCAGCAGTGGGCAGGACACTGAAGCTTTCTTT. As protein: CASSGQDTEAFF.

The rearrangement links TRBV14 to TRBJ2-3, with unresolved D. The germline CDR1 and CDR2 sequences are SGHDN and FVKESK. V lost 1 base to trimming and J lost 3 bases, with 8 bases between them. This CDR3 is built from 14 residues. DNA for the CDR3: TGTGCCAGCAGCCAAGTGAGATATACAGATACGCAGTATTTT. It specifies CASSQVRYTDTQYF.

The gene calls are TRBV25-1 and TRBJ2-1; no clear D gene. CDR3 length: 13 amino acids. Germline CDR1 MGHDK, CDR2 SYGVNS. Trimming cost V 0 bases and J 8 bases, with 8 bases left between them. The CDR3 reads CASSEYGLYEQFF. In DNA, the CDR3 is TGTGCCAGCAGTGAATATGGGCTCTATGAGCAGTTCTTC.

This chain connects TRBV7-9 to TRBJ2-1; 9 nucleotides align to TRBD1. This CDR3 has 15 amino acids. V trimming: 1 base; J trimming: 8 bases; junction bases outside the gene matches: 6. Germline-derived CDR1 and CDR2 are SEHNR and FQNEAQ (reference sequence). The CDR3 DNA reads as TGTGCCAGCAGCTTAGGAAGGGACAGGGAAGATGAGCAGTTCTTC. As protein: CASSLGRDREDEQFF.